The next 24 T cell receptor beta chains were all read from a single sample in a study of PD-1 blockade in classical Hodgkin lymphoma. The table came from immunoSEQ multiplex PCR; TCRdb's copy has only in-frame clones and leaves some out. This sample carries some 43,000 clones, approximately 86% of them seen once, and the ten largest clones take just over 5.5%. With no exception, relapse followed autologous stem cell transplantation in all patients, and brentuximab vedotin exposure varied. Source: peripheral blood mononuclear cells (PBMCs), taken before the second cycle of nivolumab. Every receptor here comes from a human donor with classical Hodgkin lymphoma.

This chain joins TRBV4-2 and TRBJ1-6, with D unresolved. The germline V gene has CDR1 LGHNA and CDR2 YNFKEQ. The CDR3 is made up of 16 amino acids. V lost 1 base, J lost 7 bases, and 14 bases lay in between. The CDR3 reads CASSQVGVGGNSPLHF. The CDR3 DNA sequence: TGTGCCAGCAGCCAAGTGGGAGTAGGAGGGAATTCACCCCTCCACTTT.

The chain employs TRBV19 and TRBJ2-5, with D possibly matching TRBD2 (5 bases). V lost 4 bases and J 10 bases, leaving 16 bases between the germline ends. The CDR3 runs 13 residues. Germline V lookup: CDR1 LNHDA, CDR2 SQIVND (reference sequence). CDR3 protein: CASSTAASEGQYF. CDR3 DNA: TGTGCCAGTAGTACCGCGGCTAGTGAGGGCCAGTACTTC.

Note on this clone: Other nucleotide sequences in the sample specify the same CDR3. The rearrangement uses TRBV5-1 and TRBJ1-6; 8 nucleotides agree with TRBD1. With V trimmed by 0 bases and J by 7 bases, 3 bases remained unmatched. Germline CDR1 reads SGHRS; CDR2 reads YFSETQ. The CDR3 is 15 amino acids. This chain's CDR3 is CASSLVQGGNSPLHF. CDR3 nucleotides: TGCGCCAGCAGCTTGGTACAGGGGGGCAATTCACCCCTCCACTTT.

The genes are TRBV6-5 and TRBJ1-6; TRBD1 matches 10 bases. V shed 6 bases, J shed 9 bases, and the junction held 2 bases outside the gene matches. Germline CDR1 and CDR2: MNHEY and SVGAGI. CDR3 length: 13 residues. The CDR3 coding sequence is TGTGCCAGCAGGGGACAGGGGAGTTCACCCCTCCACTTT. It encodes CASRGQGSSPLHF.

The CDR3 DNA is TGTGCCAGCAGACAGACAGGGAACAATGAGCAGTTCTTC. Its translation: CASRQTGNNEQFF. This sequence joins TRBV7-3 and TRBJ2-1, with 7 bases that match TRBD1. J gave up 5 bases and V 6 bases, and 4 bases lay outside the gene matches. The CDR3 is 13 amino acids. Looked up from germline, CDR1 is SGHTA and CDR2 is FQGTGA.

J is TRBJ2-5 and V is TRBV4-1, with D maybe TRBD1 (5 bases). Trimming removed 0 bases from V and 1 base from J, with 9 bases in between. The length of the CDR3 is 15 residues. Per germline, CDR1 MGHRA and CDR2 YSYEKL. The CDR3 DNA is TGCGCCAGCAGCCAAGAATCCAGGGCCCAAGAGACCCAGTACTTC. Protein sequence: CASSQESRAQETQYF.

The V gene is TRBV25-1, the J gene TRBJ1-2; D is possibly TRBD1 (5 bases). The V end lost 2 bases, the J end lost 7 bases, and 14 bases lay between the germline ends. Germline V lookup: CDR1 MGHDK, CDR2 SYGVNS. This CDR3 is built from 14 residues. CDR3 in amino acids: CASSERGVPIGYTF. CDR3 nucleotides: TGTGCCAGCAGTGAACGAGGGGTCCCCATTGGCTACACCTTC.

The chain carries TRBV10-3 and TRBJ2-1; D possibly corresponds to TRBD2 (6 bases). Between the trimmed V and J ends, which lost 6 bases and 7 bases, there was a span of 10 bases. The CDR3 covers 12 residues. Germline V lookup: CDR1 ENHRY, CDR2 SYGVKD. The CDR3 DNA is TGTGCCATCAGGGGGGGTGGGAATGAGCAGTTCTTC. Its protein is CAIRGGGNEQFF.

This clone is medium-sized. J is TRBJ2-3 and V is TRBV19; 9 bases agree with TRBD1. The junction had 1 base not matched to a gene; V was cut back by 1 base and J by 2 bases. The CDR3 runs 15 residues. In germline, CDR1 is LNHDA, CDR2 SQIVND (reference sequence). The CDR3 DNA is TGTGCCAGTAGTATAGGGGACAGGGCCACAGATACGCAGTATTTT. Its protein product is CASSIGDRATDTQYF. The full variable domain, completed using reference TRBV19 and TRBJ2-3, is DGGITQSPKYLFRKEGQNVTLSCEQNLNHDAMYWYRQDPGQGLRLIYYSQIVNDFQKGDIAEGYSVSREKKESFPLTVTSAQKNPTAFYLCASSIGDRATDTQYFGPGTRLTVL.

This clone occurred once. The V call is TRBV5-4, the J call TRBJ2-5; 7 bases agree with TRBD2. The CDR3 is 15 amino acids. Losses at the gene ends were 2 bases for V and 2 bases for J; bases not matched to a gene: 6. Looked up from germline, CDR1 is SGHNT and CDR2 is YYREEE (reference sequence). CDR3: CASSFKAGLQETQYF. In DNA form, the CDR3 reads TGTGCCAGCAGCTTTAAAGCGGGGCTACAAGAGACCCAGTACTTC. The full variable domain, in which reference TRBV5-4 and TRBJ2-5 provide the parts outside the CDR3, is ETGVTQSPTHLIKTRGQQVTLRCSSQSGHNTVSWYQQALGQGPQFIFQYYREEENGRGNFPPRFSGLQFPNYSSELNVNALELDDSALYLCASSFKAGLQETQYFGPGTRLLVL.

This clone was seen a handful of times. The chain uses TRBV29-1 and TRBJ2-3; D may correspond to TRBD1 or TRBD2 (5 bases each). Germline CDR1 reads SQVTM; CDR2 reads ANQGSEA. Trimming stripped 6 bases from V and 1 base from J, with 8 bases between. The CDR3 is 12 residues long. CDR3 in amino acids: CSVGDGTDTQYF. Written as DNA, the CDR3 is TGCAGCGTGGGGGACGGCACAGATACGCAGTATTTT.

J is TRBJ2-2 and V is TRBV6-5, with D possibly TRBD1 on 5 matching bases. The CDR3 extends over 14 amino acids. CDR1 and CDR2 from the germline V gene are MNHEY and SVGAGI. The V end lost 6 bases, the J end lost 6 bases, and 14 bases lay between the germline ends. The CDR3 loop reads CASRTAASSGELFF. In DNA, the CDR3 is TGTGCCAGCAGGACAGCCGCTTCGTCCGGGGAGCTGTTTTTT.

This clone was observed a few times. V gene TRBV10-3 combines with J gene TRBJ1-2; D possibly corresponds to TRBD1 (5 bases). Germline CDR1 reads ENHRY; CDR2 reads SYGVKD. The CDR3 has 13 amino acids. Trimming left V 7 bases short and J 4 bases short, with 13 bases between. The CDR3 bases are TGTGCCATCAAACCGGGACTAAGCTATGGCTACACCTTC. Translation: CAIKPGLSYGYTF.

The chain links TRBV6-5 to TRBJ2-1; 9 nucleotides line up with TRBD2. Germline lookup yields CDR1 MNHEY and CDR2 SVGAGI. CDR3 length equals 15 residues. V dropped 5 bases and J dropped 4; count of bases not matched to a gene: 6. The CDR3 reads CASSRAGGEYNEQFF. DNA for the CDR3: TGTGCCAGCAGTCGCGCGGGGGGGGAGTACAATGAGCAGTTCTTC.

The chain carries TRBV14 and TRBJ2-5; 7 bases are a match to TRBD2. There are 17 residues in the CDR3. From germline, CDR1 is SGHDN and CDR2 FVKESK. The junction had 12 bases not matched to a gene; V was cut back by 4 bases and J by 1 base. Here the CDR3 DNA reads TGTGCCAGCAGCCGAAACCCTATCGCGGGGGTCCAAGAGACCCAGTACTTC. It translates to CASSRNPIAGVQETQYF.

The rearrangement joins TRBV6-1 to TRBJ2-1; D remains unclear. Trimming removed 7 bases at V and 4 bases at J, with 14 bases between. The CDR3 is 14 amino acids. Germline CDR1 MNHNS, CDR2 SASEGT. For the CDR3, the DNA is TGTGCCAGCAAGAGTCGCATACTTTACAATGAGCAGTTCTTC. As protein: CASKSRILYNEQFF.

The chain combines TRBV6-4 with TRBJ2-3; weak D call: TRBD1 (6 bases). The germline gives CDR1 MRHNA, CDR2 SNTAGT. This CDR3 contains 14 residues. The V end lost 4 bases, the J end lost 0 bases, and 8 bases lay between the germline ends. This chain's CDR3 is CASSVTGSTDTQYF. DNA of the CDR3: TGTGCCAGCAGTGTGACAGGCAGCACAGATACGCAGTATTTT.

As regards this clone: The junction and the germline gene differ at one end; a read error may be behind it. The chain employs TRBV7-8 and TRBJ2-7; 7 bases match TRBD1. The CDR3 extends over 14 amino acids. Germline CDR1 reads SGHVS; CDR2 reads FQNEAQ. The CDR3 nucleotides are TGTGCCAGCAGCCCCAGGACAGGTTTCCCCTCGGGCCACTTC. Amino acid sequence: CASSPRTGFPSGHF. Full variable domain (rest looked up from reference TRBV7-8 and TRBJ2-7): GAGVSQSPRYKVAKRGQDVALRCDPISGHVSLFWYQQALGQGPEFLTYFQNEAQLDKSGLPSDRFFAERPEGSVSTLKIQRTQQEDSAVYLCASSPRTGFPSGHFGPGTRLTVT.

The J gene is TRBJ2-5, the V gene TRBV4-1, with D unresolved. V lost 1 base and J 0 bases, leaving 3 bases between the germline ends. The germline V gene has CDR1 MGHRA and CDR2 YSYEKL. This CDR3 has 13 amino acids. The CDR3 DNA follows: TGCGCCAGCAGCCAAGTATACCAAGAGACCCAGTACTTC. Its protein product is CASSQVYQETQYF.

The V and J genes are TRBV6-1 and TRBJ1-5; 8 nucleotides agree with TRBD1. This CDR3 is built from 16 residues. From germline, CDR1 is MNHNS and CDR2 SASEGT. After removal of 4 bases from V and 0 bases from J, the junction contained 5 bases not matched to a gene. The CDR3 spells CASSATGAYSNQPQHF. The CDR3 DNA reads TGTGCCAGCAGTGCGACAGGGGCCTATAGCAATCAGCCCCAGCATTTT.

This sequence joins TRBV6-5 and TRBJ1-2; possible D gene TRBD1, 6 bases. V lost 5 bases, J lost 5 bases, and 18 bases lay in between. CDR3 size: 15 residues. Per the germline V gene, CDR1 is MNHEY and CDR2 is SVGAGI. The CDR3 spells CASSPLSGANYGYTF. CDR3 DNA: TGTGCCAGCAGTCCCCTTTCGGGGGCGAATTATGGCTACACCTTC.

V and J are TRBV6-5 and TRBJ1-2; 7 bases align to TRBD1. CDR1 is MNHEY, CDR2 SVGAGI, per germline. CDR3 length equals 12 residues. The trim removed 5 bases at V and 6 bases at J, leaving 3 bases unmatched. CDR3 sequence: CASSQTGDGYTF. In nucleotides, the CDR3 is TGTGCCAGCAGTCAAACAGGGGATGGCTACACCTTC.

This chain joins TRBV19 and TRBJ2-3, with D perhaps matching TRBD1 (5 bases). Germline assignment: CDR1 LNHDA and CDR2 SQIVND (reference sequence). The CDR3 sequence is 13 residues long. The germline V and J ends were trimmed by 5 bases and 5 bases, with 11 bases remaining between them. CDR3 region: CASSQGFGDTQYF. For the CDR3, the DNA is TGTGCCAGTAGTCAGGGTTTCGGAGATACGCAGTATTTT.

This clone was counted only a few times. This rearrangement joins TRBV5-6 to TRBJ2-2; D is uncertain. Trimming cost V 6 bases and J 4 bases, with 13 bases left between them. Germline assignment: CDR1 SGHDT and CDR2 YYEEEE. CDR3 size: 14 residues. The CDR3, as DNA: TGTGCCAGCATTTGGCGTTCTGGCACCGGGGAGCTGTTTTTT. It translates to CASIWRSGTGELFF.